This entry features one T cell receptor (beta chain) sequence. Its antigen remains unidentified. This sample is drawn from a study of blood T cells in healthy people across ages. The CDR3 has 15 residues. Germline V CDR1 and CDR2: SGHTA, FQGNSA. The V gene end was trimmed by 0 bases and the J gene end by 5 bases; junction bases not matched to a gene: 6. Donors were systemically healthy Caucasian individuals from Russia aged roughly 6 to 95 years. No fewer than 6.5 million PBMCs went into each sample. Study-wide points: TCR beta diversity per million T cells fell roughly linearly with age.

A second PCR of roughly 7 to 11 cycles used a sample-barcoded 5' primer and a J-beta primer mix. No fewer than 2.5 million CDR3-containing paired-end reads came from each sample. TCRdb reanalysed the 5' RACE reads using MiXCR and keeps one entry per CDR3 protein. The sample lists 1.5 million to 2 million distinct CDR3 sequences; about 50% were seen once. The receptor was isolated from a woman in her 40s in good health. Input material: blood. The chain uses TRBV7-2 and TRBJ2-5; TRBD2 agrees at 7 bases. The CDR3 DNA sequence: TGTGCCAGCAGCTTAGCGCAAGTGGGGGGGGAGACCCAGTACTTC. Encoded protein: CASSLAQVGGETQYF.